These 3 T cell receptor beta chains share one sample of origin, sequenced in a study of OX40 agonist ivuxolimab in advanced cancers. The table came from immunoSEQ multiplex PCR; TCRdb's copy has only in-frame clones and leaves some out. The data show just under 80,000 clones, 84% seen once. This sample comprised CD4+ or CD8+ T cells sorted from blood, obtained in a trial of the OX40 agonist ivuxolimab. The source of these receptors is an adult with an advanced solid tumor such as melanoma, head and neck, liver or kidney cancer.

J is TRBJ2-2 and V is TRBV9; 11 bases are shared with TRBD2. V dropped 3 bases and J dropped 6; count of bases not matched to a gene: 4. This CDR3 spans 15 amino acids. CDR1 and CDR2 (germline): SGDLS, YYNGEE. CDR3 sequence reads: CASSERLAGSGELFF. CDR3 in DNA: TGTGCCAGCAGCGAGCGACTAGCGGGATCCGGGGAGCTGTTTTTT.

CDR3 DNA sequence: TGTGCCAGCAGTGGGAAGGACAGAAACTACGAGCAGTACTTC. As protein: CASSGKDRNYEQYF. V gene TRBV6-5 combines with J gene TRBJ2-7, with a possible D match to TRBD1 (6 bases). Trimming removed 5 bases at V and 3 bases at J, with 14 bases between. The CDR3 length is 14 residues. Germline CDR1 reads MNHEY; CDR2 reads SVGAGI.

The chain is built from TRBV6-5 and TRBJ2-5; D is tentatively TRBD1 or TRBD2 (5 bases each). CDR1 is MNHEY and CDR2 is SVGAGI in the germline V gene. Trimming cost V 6 bases and J 3 bases, with 11 bases left between them. CDR3 length: 13 residues. Here the CDR3 DNA reads TGTGCCAGCAGCCTGGGACCAGAAGAGACCCAGTACTTC. Translated: CASSLGPEETQYF.